These 11 T cell receptor beta chains were all obtained from the same sample, sequenced in a study of blood T cell repertoires in COVID-19. TCRdb keeps only in-frame clones here, not all; method: immunoSEQ multiplex PCR. The sample records 110,000 or so clones, roughly nine tenths being singletons. Sequenced: peripheral blood. Source of these receptors: a man between 65 and 79 years old who had recovered from COVID-19.

This rearrangement joins TRBV19 to TRBJ2-7; 8 nucleotides line up with TRBD1. The CDR3 is made up of 19 amino acids. V shed 0 bases and J 2 bases; nucleotides not matched to a gene: 15. CDR1 and CDR2 (germline): LNHDA, SQIVND (reference sequence). As DNA, the CDR3 is TGTGCCAGTAGTATAGATAGCAGACAGGGGCTCTTTCATACCTACGAGCAGTACTTC. Translation: CASSIDSRQGLFHTYEQYF.

Here the CDR3 DNA reads TGTGCCAGTGCGCAGGAGGTGAACACTGAAGCTTTCTTT. It specifies CASAQEVNTEAFF. The chain is built from TRBV7-3 and TRBJ1-1; D not resolved. Germline V gives CDR1 SGHTA, CDR2 FQGTGA. V lost 9 bases, J lost 0 bases, and 11 bases lay in between. CDR3 size: 13 residues.

This chain joins TRBV10-3 and TRBJ2-5, with TRBD2 matching 12 bases. This CDR3 comprises 14 residues. Germline V gene lookup returns CDR1 ENHRY and CDR2 SYGVKD. V lost 8 bases, J lost 4 bases, and 5 bases stayed unmatched. The CDR3 DNA is TGTGCCATCGGCCCTAGCGGGGGGGCAGAGACCCAGTACTTC. Protein: CAIGPSGGAETQYF.

The chain combines TRBV30 with TRBJ1-4; 9 bases map to TRBD1. The junction had 4 bases not matched to a gene; V was cut back by 3 bases and J by 5 bases. CDR1 and CDR2 (germline): GTSNPN, SVGIG (reference sequence). This CDR3 contains 14 residues. The DNA of the CDR3 is TGTGCCTGGAGAGGGACAGGGTTAAATGAAAAACTGTTTTTT. It translates to CAWRGTGLNEKLFF.

The chain uses TRBV2 and TRBJ1-5; TRBD1 matches 7 bases. The junction had 6 bases not matched to a gene; V was cut back by 4 bases and J by 0 bases. The CDR3 has 16 residues. Germline V gene sequence: CDR1 SNHLY, CDR2 FYNNEI. The chain's CDR3 is CASSVRTGLSNQPQHF. As DNA, the CDR3 is TGTGCCAGCAGTGTCCGGACAGGTCTTAGCAATCAGCCCCAGCATTTT.

This chain links TRBV3-1 (or the pseudogene TRBV3-2) with TRBJ1-1; a possible D gene is TRBD1 (6 bases). The germline V and J ends were trimmed by 8 bases and 5 bases, with 24 bases remaining between them. CDR1 and CDR2 from the germline V gene are LGHDT and YNNKEL (reference sequence). This CDR3 is 16 amino acids long. CDR3 coding DNA: TGTGCCAGCGCCAGAGCGGCGGGGGGCGGCTCAACTGAAGCTTTCTTT. This translates into CASARAAGGGSTEAFF.

The V gene is TRBV6-4, the J gene TRBJ2-1; TRBD1 is a possible D gene (5 bases). The length of the CDR3 is 13 residues. Per the germline V gene, CDR1 is MRHNA and CDR2 is SNTAGT. V lost 6 bases and J 4 bases, leaving 10 bases between the germline ends. CDR3 coding DNA: TGTGCCAGCAGACTGACAGAGTACAATGAGCAGTTCTTC. It is translated as CASRLTEYNEQFF.

As DNA, the CDR3 is TGTGCCAGCAGCCAGACTAGCGAGGAGACCCAGTACTTC. Translation gives CASSQTSEETQYF. The genes are TRBV4-2 and TRBJ2-5, with 8 bases aligning to TRBD2. CDR3 size: 13 residues. Germline assignment: CDR1 LGHNA and CDR2 YNFKEQ. V gave up 3 bases and J gave up 5 bases; unmatched junction bases: 2.

V and J are TRBV18 and TRBJ2-4, with D possibly matching TRBD1 (5 bases). V lost 3 bases, J lost 0 bases, and 9 bases lay in between. Germline assignment: CDR1 KGHSH and CDR2 LQKENI. CDR3 size: 15 residues. CDR3 residues: CASSPSGIAKNIQYF. The CDR3 DNA is TGTGCCAGCTCACCCTCAGGGATAGCCAAAAACATTCAGTACTTC.

This clone was observed once. This chain uses TRBV19 with TRBJ1-5, with D possibly TRBD1 on 6 matching bases. Germline V gene lookup returns CDR1 LNHDA and CDR2 SQIVND (reference sequence). Trimming pared 5 bases from V and 4 bases from J, leaving 18 bases between. The CDR3 length is 16 residues. The CDR3 DNA sequence: TGTGCCAGTAGTCGAAGGGAGGGGAGGGGGAATCAGCCCCAGCATTTT. It specifies CASSRREGRGNQPQHF.

This chain joins TRBV7-3 and TRBJ2-5; 12 bases match TRBD2. The germline V gene has CDR1 SGHTA and CDR2 FQGTGA. The CDR3 covers 20 residues. V was clipped by 5 bases and J by 2 bases; unmatched bases: 18. CDR3 region: CASSRHRGPSGGAEQETQYF. Written as DNA, the CDR3 is TGTGCCAGCAGCCGCCACAGGGGGCCTAGCGGGGGGGCTGAGCAAGAGACCCAGTACTTC.